The 27 T cell receptor beta chains presented below share a single source sample, sequenced in a study of blood T cell repertoires in COVID-19. The table came from immunoSEQ multiplex PCR; TCRdb's copy has only in-frame clones and leaves some out. The table has over 130,000 clones, 70% to 80% seen once. Specimen: peripheral blood. The receptors derive from a middle-aged man with acute or convalescent COVID-19.

As for this clone: Additional DNA sequences in this sample encode the identical CDR3. The CDR3 region is CASSLGRDQPQHF. CDR3 nucleotide sequence: TGTGCCAGCAGTTTAGGGAGGGATCAGCCCCAGCATTTT. The V and J genes are TRBV12-3 or TRBV12-4 and TRBJ1-5; unclear D gene. The V gene lost 1 base and the J gene lost 5 bases, with 6 bases spanning the gap. The CDR3 sequence is 13 residues long.

In this sample, this clone turned up a few times. The V call is TRBV12-3 or TRBV12-4, the J call TRBJ1-2; D unclear. The CDR3 extends over 13 amino acids. Trimming took 2 bases from V and 7 from J, leaving 11 bases between them. The CDR3 loop reads CASSLKRDTGYTF. CDR3 nucleotide sequence: TGTGCCAGCAGTTTAAAGCGGGATACTGGCTACACCTTC.

This CDR3 reads CASTPQGGSGNTIYF. For the CDR3, the DNA is TGTGCCAGTACCCCTCAGGGGGGCTCTGGAAACACCATATATTTT. The chain joins TRBV19 to TRBJ1-3; 7 bases fit TRBD1. CDR1 is LNHDA, CDR2 SQIVND, per germline (reference sequence). The CDR3 is 15 residues long. The V gene end was trimmed by 7 bases and the J gene end by 0 bases; junction bases not matched to a gene: 6.

The chain combines TRBV12-5 with TRBJ1-3; TRBD1 agrees at 7 bases. CDR3 size: 13 residues. CDR1 and CDR2 from the germline V gene are LGHNT and FRNRAP. V was clipped by 6 bases and J by 4 bases; unmatched bases: 3. In DNA, the CDR3 is TGTGCTAGTGGGCTGACAGGGGGAAACACCATATATTTT. Amino acid sequence: CASGLTGGNTIYF.

This clone turned up a few times. The chain links TRBV5-5 to TRBJ1-5; TRBD1 agrees at 8 bases. The germline V gene has CDR1 SGHKS and CDR2 YYEKEE (reference sequence). With 2 bases clipped from V and 6 bases from J, the junction kept 7 bases outside the gene matches. This CDR3 has 15 amino acids. CDR3 in amino acids: CASSFVGTGGQPQHF. CDR3 in DNA: TGTGCCAGCAGCTTTGTCGGGACAGGCGGTCAGCCCCAGCATTTT.

The chain joins TRBV25-1 to TRBJ2-7; possibly TRBD1 for D (6 bases). This CDR3 comprises 13 residues. The germline V gene encodes CDR1 MGHDK and CDR2 SYGVNS. V lost 5 bases and J 2 bases, leaving 10 bases between the germline ends. The CDR3 protein is CASSPQGPYEQYF. CDR3 sequence (DNA): TGTGCCAGCAGTCCTCAGGGGCCCTACGAGCAGTACTTC.

The rearrangement uses TRBV6-4 and TRBJ2-3, with 7 nucleotides matching TRBD2. The CDR3 contains 13 residues. CDR1 and CDR2 (germline): MRHNA, SNTAGT. The J segment lost 6 bases and the V segment lost 3 bases, leaving 3 bases of the junction unmatched. The CDR3 DNA sequence: TGTGCCAGCAGTGAGACTAGCCGGGATACGCAGTATTTT. This sequence encodes CASSETSRDTQYF.

CDR3: CAWSMAGGSSYNEQFF. The DNA of the CDR3 is TGTGCCTGGAGTATGGCGGGGGGTAGCTCCTACAATGAGCAGTTCTTC. The chain has TRBV30 and TRBJ2-1; TRBD2 agrees at 8 bases. Germline V CDR1 and CDR2: GTSNPN, SVGIG (reference sequence). This CDR3 spans 16 amino acids. V shed 2 bases, J shed 0 bases, and the junction held 6 bases outside the gene matches.

The rearrangement joins TRBV5-5 to TRBJ2-2, with D perhaps TRBD2 (6 bases). Germline V CDR1 and CDR2: SGHKS, YYEKEE (reference sequence). V was clipped by 4 bases and J by 5 bases, with 15 bases between them. CDR3 length: 15 residues. The CDR3 DNA reads TGTGCCAGCAGCCTGGCAGGGAGGAGTACCGGGGAGCTGTTTTTT. This sequence encodes CASSLAGRSTGELFF.

V usage is TRBV5-1 and J usage is TRBJ2-5; 8 bases match TRBD1. Germline V gene lookup returns CDR1 SGHRS and CDR2 YFSETQ. V was pared by 4 bases and J by 5 bases, with 7 bases of the junction left unmatched. The CDR3 loop spans 14 amino acids. As DNA, the CDR3 is TGCGCCAGCAGCGATAGACAGGGGTGGGAGACCCAGTACTTC. Residues: CASSDRQGWETQYF.

This chain links TRBV10-3 with TRBJ1-1; possibly TRBD1 for D (5 bases). Trimming shortened V by 4 bases and J by 1 base, and 13 bases separated the two germline ends. Per germline, CDR1 ENHRY and CDR2 SYGVKD. The CDR3 is 15 residues long. The CDR3 nucleotides read TGTGCCATCAGTGCTCGCGGGGGATCGAACACTGAAGCTTTCTTT. Protein: CAISARGGSNTEAFF.

The genes are TRBV6-5 and TRBJ2-1; no clear D gene. The CDR3 extends over 14 amino acids. V lost 4 bases to trimming and J lost 3 bases, with 10 bases between them. Germline values: CDR1 MNHEY, CDR2 SVGAGI. CDR3 protein: CASSLQQIYNEQFF. The CDR3 DNA reads TGTGCCAGCAGTTTACAACAGATCTACAATGAGCAGTTCTTC.

The genes are TRBV6-5 and TRBJ1-1; possible D gene TRBD1, 5 bases. The V gene's germline CDR1 is MNHEY and CDR2 SVGAGI. Trimming took 0 bases from V and 1 from J, leaving 12 bases between them. The CDR3 is 16 residues long. CDR3 DNA: TGTGCCAGCAGTTACTCGAGTTGGGGGGGGAACACTGAAGCTTTCTTT. Its protein product is CASSYSSWGGNTEAFF.

The J gene is TRBJ2-1, the V gene TRBV2; 9 nucleotides align to TRBD2. The CDR3 is 19 amino acids. Trimming at V came to 11 bases and at J to 4 bases, leaving 24 bases not matched to a gene. From germline, CDR1 is SNHLY and CDR2 FYNNEI. CDR3 loop: CARRDAGGGALGAYNEQFF. DNA for the CDR3: TGTGCCCGCCGCGACGCGGGCGGGGGGGCCCTGGGGGCATACAATGAGCAGTTCTTC.

The chain joins TRBV13 to TRBJ1-3; 11 nucleotides agree with TRBD1. This CDR3 region has 14 residues. J was trimmed by 8 bases and V by 4 bases; bases with no gene match: 4. The germline gives CDR1 PRHDT, CDR2 FYEKMQ (reference sequence). The CDR3: CASSWGQGGDTIYF. CDR3 nucleotides: TGTGCCAGCAGCTGGGGACAGGGGGGAGACACCATATATTTT.

The CDR3 nucleotides read TGTGCCAGCAATCTTCCCCCCTACGAGCAGTACTTC. Translation: CASNLPPYEQYF. The chain links TRBV28 to TRBJ2-7; D call uncertain. V lost 7 bases and J 2 bases, leaving 9 bases between the germline ends. The CDR3 has 12 amino acids. The V gene's germline CDR1 is MDHEN and CDR2 SYDVKM.

The chain combines TRBV30 with TRBJ1-3, with 7 bases that match TRBD1. The length of the CDR3 is 15 residues. Germline V gene sequence: CDR1 GTSNPN, CDR2 SVGIG (reference sequence). The V gene end was trimmed by 8 bases and the J gene end by 0 bases; junction bases not matched to a gene: 10. The CDR3 here is CAARDSQFSGNTIYF. The CDR3 DNA is TGTGCCGCTCGGGACAGTCAATTCTCTGGAAACACCATATATTTT.

The chain is built from TRBV5-5 and TRBJ1-6, with 7 bases identical to TRBD1. The germline V gene encodes CDR1 SGHKS and CDR2 YYEKEE (reference sequence). The J segment lost 6 bases and the V segment lost 4 bases, leaving 7 bases of the junction unmatched. The length of the CDR3 is 15 residues. This CDR3 is CASSHSGQLNSPLHF. The DNA of the CDR3 is TGTGCCAGCAGCCATTCGGGACAGCTTAATTCACCCCTCCACTTT.

The chain combines TRBV9 with TRBJ2-5, with TRBD2 as a possible D gene (5 bases). Trimming cost V 2 bases and J 5 bases, with 13 bases left between them. The germline V gene has CDR1 SGDLS and CDR2 YYNGEE. This CDR3 has 14 residues. CDR3 residues: CASSVQSSGETQYF. The CDR3 nucleotides read TGTGCCAGCAGCGTGCAGAGTTCGGGGGAGACCCAGTACTTC.

This clone showed up just once. The CDR3 is CASSGASLITGELFF. In DNA, the CDR3 is TGTGCCAGCAGTGGGGCTAGCTTAATCACCGGGGAGCTGTTTTTT. The chain links TRBV25-1 to TRBJ2-2; D possibly corresponds to TRBD2 (5 bases). The CDR3 is 15 residues long. The ends were cut back, 4 bases at V and 4 bases at J, with 13 bases in the middle. Germline CDR1 is MGHDK and CDR2 is SYGVNS.

The chain combines TRBV7-9 with TRBJ2-2, with D possibly being TRBD1 (6 bases). The germline V gene encodes CDR1 SEHNR and CDR2 FQNEAQ (reference sequence). This CDR3 is built from 15 residues. V was cut by 4 bases and J by 0 bases, with 9 bases left in between. CDR3 sequence: CASSSGAPNTGELFF. CDR3 DNA sequence: TGTGCCAGCAGCTCAGGGGCTCCGAACACCGGGGAGCTGTTTTTT.

This clone was seen more than once but under ten times. The chain joins TRBV7-2 to TRBJ1-1; D gene ambiguous. Germline V CDR1 and CDR2: SGHTA, FQGNSA. This CDR3 comprises 14 residues. Deletions cut 0 bases from V and 1 base from J, with 6 bases between. CDR3 loop: CASSLAGGNTEAFF. In DNA form, the CDR3 reads TGTGCCAGCAGCTTAGCAGGAGGGAACACTGAAGCTTTCTTT.

This sequence joins TRBV6-6 and TRBJ2-1; D is unresolved. Germline loops: CDR1 MNHNY, CDR2 SVGAGI (reference sequence). The CDR3 sequence is 12 residues long. V lost 0 bases to trimming and J lost 6 bases, with 3 bases between them. CDR3 amino acids: CASSYSLNEQFF. CDR3 bases: TGTGCCAGCAGTTACTCACTCAATGAGCAGTTCTTC.

The chain employs TRBV7-8 and TRBJ1-5, with 7 bases aligning to TRBD1. With V trimmed by 0 bases and J by 10 bases, 6 bases remained unmatched. This CDR3 is 14 amino acids long. Germline CDR1 and CDR2: SGHVS and FQNEAQ. CDR3 loop: CASSLAGGVSPQHF. As DNA, the CDR3 is TGTGCCAGCAGCTTAGCAGGGGGCGTAAGTCCCCAGCATTTT.

This chain joins TRBV1 and TRBJ2-3; the tabulated D call, TRBD2, remains unverified against the DNA. TRBV1 is a known pseudogene. The CDR3 sequence is 20 residues long. CDR3 coding DNA: TGCACCAGCAGCCAAGATTGGGGACTAGCGGGGAGCGTTTCCACAGATACGCAGTATTTT. Protein sequence: CTSSQDWGLAGSVSTDTQYF.

The chain links TRBV5-4 to TRBJ1-3; D call uncertain. The germline V and J ends were trimmed by 1 base and 0 bases, with 14 bases remaining between them. The CDR3 sequence is 17 residues long. CDR1 and CDR2 (germline): SGHNT, YYREEE (reference sequence). The CDR3 sequence: CASSLLGWGGSGNTIYF. Written as DNA, the CDR3 is TGTGCCAGCAGCTTGTTAGGTTGGGGAGGCTCTGGAAACACCATATATTTT. The full variable domain, its missing parts supplied by reference TRBV5-4 and TRBJ1-3, is ETGVTQSPTHLIKTRGQQVTLRCSSQSGHNTVSWYQQALGQGPQFIFQYYREEENGRGNFPPRFSGLQFPNYSSELNVNALELDDSALYLCASSLLGWGGSGNTIYFGEGSWLTVV.

The rearrangement uses TRBV28 and TRBJ1-6; D not certain. The CDR3 is 16 amino acids. The V end was cut by 6 bases, the J end by 0 bases, with 12 bases between. Germline assignment: CDR1 MDHEN and CDR2 SYDVKM. As DNA, the CDR3 is TGTGCCAGCAGAAATAGCGTCCTCTCCTATAATTCACCCCTCCACTTT. This encodes CASRNSVLSYNSPLHF.